This T cell receptor (beta chain) was observed in a study of cytomegalovirus exposure and HLA in healthy donors. In the study overall: In an earlier analysis, 90 million to 120 million unique TCR beta sequences were found from some 180 million T cells. Findings and caveats of the study: Most subjects had HLA-A and HLA-B alleles reportedly predicted accurately by TCR beta sequences.

60 Vbeta and 13 Jbeta primers were used in PCR. Here immunoSEQ multiplex PCR was the method, and the copy in TCRdb shows in-frame clones only, minus some. The table shows about 220,000 clones, with 82% occurring only once. In regard to this clone: Its antigen is still unknown.

The CDR3 loop spans 14 amino acids. With 6 bases clipped from V and 4 bases from J, the junction kept 8 bases outside the gene matches. CDR1 is LNHDA and CDR2 is SQIVND in the germline V gene (reference sequence). Input material: PBMCs. This clonotype was sampled from a woman aged 40 to 50 in good health and CMV-seropositive. The chain has TRBV19 and TRBJ2-7; 8 positions match TRBD1. CDR3 region: CASSPGQGGYEQYF. The CDR3, as DNA: TGTGCCAGTAGCCCCGGACAGGGCGGGTACGAGCAGTACTTC.